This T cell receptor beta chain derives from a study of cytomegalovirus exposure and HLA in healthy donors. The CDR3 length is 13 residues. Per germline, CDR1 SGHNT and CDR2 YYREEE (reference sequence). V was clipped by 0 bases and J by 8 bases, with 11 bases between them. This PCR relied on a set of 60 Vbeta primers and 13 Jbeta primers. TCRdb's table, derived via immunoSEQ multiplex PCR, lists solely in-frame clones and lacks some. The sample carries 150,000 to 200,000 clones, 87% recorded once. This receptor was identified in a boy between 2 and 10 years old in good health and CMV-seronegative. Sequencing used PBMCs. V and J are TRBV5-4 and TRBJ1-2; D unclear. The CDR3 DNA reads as TGTGCCAGCAGCTTGGACTCTGTGAGGGGCTACACCTTC. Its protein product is CASSLDSVRGYTF.